The clone carrying this T cell receptor (beta chain) was seen just once. A much larger clone differs from this one at a single base, so this may be a read error. CDR3 length: 14 residues. The germline V gene encodes CDR1 SGHTA and CDR2 FQGNSA. V was shortened by 6 bases and J by 5 bases, with 16 bases between the two germline ends. TCRdb analysed the RT-PCR reads with MiXCR anew, one entry per CDR3 protein. In the table there are more than 550,000 distinct CDR3 sequences, approximately 15% of which are singletons. The chain employs TRBV7-2 and TRBJ2-5; D is unclear. Sequenced input: memory CD4+ T cells from blood. The clonotype comes from a female donor in good health, serving as a healthy control. The CDR3 protein is CASSHYPSWETQYF. The CDR3, as DNA: TGTGCCAGCAGTCACTACCCCAGTTGGGAGACCCAGTACTTC. Together with reference TRBV7-2 and TRBJ2-5, the CDR3 gives the full variable domain: GAGVSQSPSNKVTEKGKDVELRCDPISGHTALYWYRQSLGQGLEFLIYFQGNSAPDKSGLPSDRFSAERTGGSVSTLTIQRTQQEDSAVYLCASSHYPSWETQYFGPGTRLLVL.